This TCR beta chain was identified in a study of control samples from healthy donors and cancer patients. This CDR3 is built from 16 residues. CDR1 and CDR2 (germline): SGDLS, YYNGEE. Between the trimmed V and J ends, which lost 0 bases and 3 bases, there was a span of 15 bases. Measured with immunoSEQ multiplex PCR; TCRdb has only the in-frame clones, and not every one. The sample carries approximately 130,000 clones, roughly 84% recorded once. This sequence joins TRBV9 and TRBJ1-2; D perhaps matches TRBD1 (6 bases). The clonotype comes from a man between 40 and 49 years old in good health. Sequencing was performed on blood. The CDR3 sequence is CASSVGSGARDYGYTF. CDR3 bases: TGTGCCAGCAGCGTAGGATCGGGGGCGAGGGACTATGGCTACACCTTC.